This entry concerns a single T cell receptor (beta chain). The antigen is undetermined. Some clones are missing from TCRdb's copy, which holds only in-frame ones; the method was immunoSEQ multiplex PCR. The data contain around 130,000 clones, around nine tenths of them singletons. This sample is part of a study of T cell responses to AZD1222 COVID-19 vaccine. Second doses were pooled across both intervals (about 4 or about 12 weeks). Germline CDR1 reads DFQATT; CDR2 reads SNEGSKA (reference sequence). This CDR3 has 11 residues. V gave up 7 bases and J gave up 1 base, with 7 bases separating them. General study results and limits: Nearly half of spike-specific TCRs reportedly target unmutated variant regions. Seropositivity was recorded at baseline in only six AZD1222 recipients. Spike-specific TCR depth and breadth grew after two AZD1222 doses.

J is TRBJ1-1 and V is TRBV20-1; D is unresolved. Sequences were derived from peripheral blood, sampled 28 days after the second AZD1222 dose. The sequence derives from an adult who received the AZD1222 COVID-19 vaccine. The CDR3 is CSGRANTEAFF. As DNA, the CDR3 is TGCAGTGGACGGGCGAACACTGAAGCTTTCTTT.